This T cell receptor beta chain derives from a study of CD8 T cells in seronegative destructive rheumatoid arthritis (dated by TCRdb to the early 2020s). Notes on the research overall: Most of the eight CND-RA patients were receiving biological drugs at sampling. Rather than undergoing new sequencing, the seropositive RA, seronegative RA and healthy control comparison cohorts were drawn from an earlier published TCRbeta dataset. Researchers compared peripheral CD8+ TCRbeta repertoires from patients with CCP-negative destructive rheumatoid arthritis (CND-RA) against repertoires from newly diagnosed seropositive RA, seronegative RA and healthy controls.

Genomic DNA from CD8+ cells was used for TCRbeta sequencing, which was performed according to the manufacturer's instructions. A genomics technology centre in Finland ran the TCRbeta sequencing, which was done with the immunoSEQ assay. Per the authors' processing: The clonotype tables produced by the immunoSEQ preprocessing pipeline were converted into VDJtools format, and any non-productive clonotypes were filtered out. Samples with fewer than 10,000 reads were excluded, the remaining samples were subsampled to 10,000 reads, and most of the eight CND-RA samples met this threshold. The VDJtools CalcDiversityStats function was applied to data subsampled to 10,000 reads to calculate Shannon-Wiener, Simpson and clonality indices. To infer antigen specificity, non-singleton TCRbeta clonotypes were hard-matched against VDJdb, meaning no mismatches were allowed. Clusters with potentially shared antigen targets were formed by grouping CDR3 sequences that differed by one amino acid (Hamming distance 1). After groups were resampled to six samples, public clonotypes were tested for group enrichment with one-sided Fisher's exact tests, and this procedure was repeated ten times. TCRdb retrieved this table from immuneACCESS and kept in-frame rearrangements only. Not all clones are present; in checked studies, unresolved V genes account for under half, and no reason is known for the remainder. V, J and clone size derive from that table, while D and trimming were established from the DNA sequence. The sample table holds roughly 13,000 clones, of which roughly 87% were seen once. The ten top clones hold under 35% of the sample.

V is clipped by 4 bases and J by 4 bases, and the sequence between their germline boundaries is 13 bases long. The germline V gene supplies CDR1 SGHVS and CDR2 FQNEAQ. From the cysteine through the phenylalanine, the CDR3 covers 14 amino acids. Only CDR3 DNA remains: 42 bases, in frame from the first base. Comment on this clone: This receptor's antigen is unknown. No per-base quality is available; no much larger clone lies one base away.

CND-RA patients tested negative on the clinical CCP2 antibody test, and even with active therapy their joint destruction kept progressing. Every CND-RA patient showed typical joint destruction in the wrists and ankles and had failed conventional anti-rheumatic therapy. Sampling of CND-RA patients was performed not at diagnosis but after long disease histories, which spanned decades in several cases. Each patient provided approximately 46 millilitres of EDTA-anticoagulated peripheral blood. Peripheral blood mononuclear cells were isolated by Ficoll-Paque PLUS density gradient separation. AutoMACS magnetic bead positive selection was used to isolate CD8+ cells from fresh or cryopreserved PBMCs, and purity was verified by flow cytometry. Genomic DNA was extracted using Nucleospin Tissue or Tissue XS kits and then quantified on a Qubit 2.0 fluorometer. What the research found in general, with its limitations: A distinct set of enriched public clonotypes appeared to be present in CND-RA patients, and the authors interpreted this finding as support for a separate disease subset. The small size of the CND-RA cohort was acknowledged as a study limitation. Once age was adjusted for, the CD8+ TCRbeta repertoires of CND-RA patients appeared less diverse and more clonal than the repertoires of other RA subtypes. CND-RA repertoires showed more CMV-reactive and fewer influenza A-reactive CD8+ TCRbeta sequences than controls and other RA subtypes. No public clonotype enrichment survived Benjamini-Hochberg correction across the 90,000 to 150,000 clonotypes tested. Because diagnostic samples were lacking, the TCR repertoire differences may partly reflect years of poor disease control rather than having been present at onset.

Sequencing was carried out using CD8+ T cells from blood. The chain is encoded by TRBV7-8 joined to TRBJ1-2; no confident D gene assignment can be made. The source is a woman between 30 and 55 years old with seronegative destructive rheumatoid arthritis. The nucleotide sequence is TGTGCCAGCAGCTGGGCTGCGGGCAGCTATGGCTACACCTTC. Translated, this is CASSWAAGSYGYTF. Where the CDR3 stops, the reference TRBV7-8 and TRBJ1-2 genes take over; the full variable domain is GAGVSQSPRYKVAKRGQDVALRCDPISGHVSLFWYQQALGQGPEFLTYFQNEAQLDKSGLPSDRFFAERPEGSVSTLKIQRTQQEDSAVYLCASSWAAGSYGYTFGSGTRLTVV.